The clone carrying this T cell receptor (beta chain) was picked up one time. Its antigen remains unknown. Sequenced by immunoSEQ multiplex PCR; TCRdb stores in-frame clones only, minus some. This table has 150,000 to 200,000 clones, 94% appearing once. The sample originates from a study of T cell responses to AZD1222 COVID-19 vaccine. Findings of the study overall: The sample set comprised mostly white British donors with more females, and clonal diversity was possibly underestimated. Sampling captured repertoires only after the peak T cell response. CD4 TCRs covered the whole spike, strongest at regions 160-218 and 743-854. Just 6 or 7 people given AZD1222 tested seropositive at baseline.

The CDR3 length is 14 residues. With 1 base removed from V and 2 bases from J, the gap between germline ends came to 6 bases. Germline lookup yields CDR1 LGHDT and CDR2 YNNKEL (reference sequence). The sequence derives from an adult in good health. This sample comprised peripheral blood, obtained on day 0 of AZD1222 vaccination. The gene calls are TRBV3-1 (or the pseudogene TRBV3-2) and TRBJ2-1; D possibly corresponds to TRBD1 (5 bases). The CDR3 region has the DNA TGTGCCAGCAGCCAAGGGGGCCCCTACAATGAGCAGTTCTTC. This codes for CASSQGGPYNEQFF.